These T cell receptor beta chains were read from a single sample in a study of blood T cells in healthy people across ages. TCRdb re-called the 5' RACE reads through MiXCR, storing one row per CDR3 protein. This sample has about 800,000 distinct CDR3 sequences, with around half found just once. Sequencing used blood. The receptors originated from an elderly man in good health. The CDR3 runs from the conserved cysteine through the conserved F or W. D genes are given only for firm matches. Clone size, where shown, is once, few, many, or a class for clones that have expanded.

j_gene: TRBJ2-3
d_gene: NA
v_gene: TRBV12-3/TRBV12-4
abundance: few
CDR3nt: TGTGCCAGCAGATTGCGGTATGATACGCAGTATTTT
CDR3aa: CASRLRYDTQYF

j_gene: TRBJ2-3
d_gene: TRBD1
v_gene: TRBV7-3
abundance: once
CDR3nt: TGTGCCAGCAGCTTAAGGGGACAGGGGACAGATACGCAGTATTTT
CDR3aa: CASSLRGQGTDTQYF

j_gene: TRBJ2-1
d_gene: NA
v_gene: TRBV12-3/TRBV12-4
abundance: NA
CDR3nt: TGTGCCAGCAGTTTGGAACATGAGCAGTTCTTC
CDR3aa: CASSLEHEQFF

j_gene: TRBJ2-6
d_gene: NA
v_gene: TRBV20-1
abundance: NA
CDR3nt: TGCAGTGTCTCGTTAGGGGCCAACGTCCTGACTTTC
CDR3aa: CSVSLGANVLTF

j_gene: TRBJ1-6
d_gene: NA
v_gene: TRBV4-3
abundance: NA
CDR3nt: TGCGCCAGCAGCCAACAGGGGCGAGTGAATTCACCCCTCCACTTT
CDR3aa: CASSQQGRVNSPLHF

j_gene: TRBJ2-6
d_gene: NA
v_gene: TRBV7-2
abundance: NA
CDR3nt: TGTGCCAGCAGCACCGGACTTCTCGCCAACGTCCTGACTTTC
CDR3aa: CASSTGLLANVLTF

j_gene: TRBJ2-3
d_gene: TRBD2
v_gene: TRBV7-2
abundance: many
CDR3nt: TGTGCCAGCAGCCCGGGCGGGAGGGGAACAGATACGCAGTATTTT
CDR3aa: CASSPGGRGTDTQYF

j_gene: TRBJ1-2
d_gene: TRBD1
v_gene: TRBV5-1
abundance: few
CDR3nt: TGCGCCAGCAGCTTTTCAGACAGGGGGCTGAGCAACTATGGCTACACCTTC
CDR3aa: CASSFSDRGLSNYGYTF

j_gene: TRBJ2-7
d_gene: NA
v_gene: TRBV20-1
abundance: many
CDR3nt: TGCAGTGCTAGACCCTCCGGGGTACCCTACGAGCAGTACTTC
CDR3aa: CSARPSGVPYEQYF

j_gene: TRBJ1-6
d_gene: NA
v_gene: TRBV20-1
abundance: NA
CDR3nt: TGCAGTGCCCCTGACAACGGCTATAATTCACCCCTCCACTTT
CDR3aa: CSAPDNGYNSPLHF

j_gene: TRBJ2-7
d_gene: TRBD2
v_gene: TRBV11-2
abundance: NA
CDR3nt: TGTGCCGGCACCGGGACTAGCGGAAGCTACGAGCAGTACTTC
CDR3aa: CAGTGTSGSYEQYF

j_gene: TRBJ2-1
d_gene: NA
v_gene: TRBV2
abundance: few
CDR3nt: TGTGCCAGCATTGCAGGGATCTACAATGAGCAGTTCTTC
CDR3aa: CASIAGIYNEQFF

j_gene: TRBJ2-1
d_gene: NA
v_gene: TRBV3-1
abundance: NA
CDR3nt: TGTGCCAGCAGCCAAGGGTTGCGTCGTTCAGGCAATGAGCAGTTCTTC
CDR3aa: CASSQGLRRSGNEQFF

j_gene: TRBJ2-7
d_gene: TRBD1
v_gene: TRBV7-8
abundance: few
CDR3nt: TGTGCCAGCAGCTTAGCGGACAGGGGCTACGAGCAGTACTTC
CDR3aa: CASSLADRGYEQYF

j_gene: TRBJ1-4
d_gene: NA
v_gene: TRBV20-1
abundance: NA
CDR3nt: TGCAGTGCTAGTCAGAAGAATGAAAAACTGTTTTTT
CDR3aa: CSASQKNEKLFF

j_gene: TRBJ2-7
d_gene: TRBD2
v_gene: TRBV5-1
abundance: NA
CDR3nt: TGCGCCAGCAGCCCACCGGCGCCTAGCGGGATGTACGAGCAGTACTTC
CDR3aa: CASSPPAPSGMYEQYF

j_gene: TRBJ2-7
d_gene: TRBD1
v_gene: TRBV5-1
abundance: NA
CDR3nt: TGCGCCAGCAGCGAGGTGACAGGGGGCCGGTATAATGAGCAGTACTTC
CDR3aa: CASSEVTGGRYNEQYF

j_gene: TRBJ2-1
d_gene: TRBD2
v_gene: TRBV4-1
abundance: NA
CDR3nt: TGCGCCAGCAAGACTAGCGGGGGGGCGGGGAATGAGCAGTTCTTC
CDR3aa: CASKTSGGAGNEQFF

j_gene: TRBJ2-7
d_gene: NA
v_gene: TRBV15
abundance: NA
CDR3nt: TGTGCCACCAGCAGGCGTTGGGGGCAATACGAGCAGTACTTC
CDR3aa: CATSRRWGQYEQYF

j_gene: TRBJ2-4
d_gene: TRBD1
v_gene: TRBV5-1
abundance: few
CDR3nt: TGCGCCAGCAGCTTGGGAGACAGGGCTACAGCCAAAAACATTCAGTACTTC
CDR3aa: CASSLGDRATAKNIQYF

j_gene: TRBJ2-1
d_gene: TRBD2
v_gene: TRBV12-3/TRBV12-4
abundance: few
CDR3nt: TGTGCCAGCAGCCGCCGGGGGGGAGGTGAGCAGTTCTTC
CDR3aa: CASSRRGGGEQFF

j_gene: TRBJ2-7
d_gene: TRBD2
v_gene: TRBV12-3/TRBV12-4
abundance: NA
CDR3nt: TGTGCCAGCAGTCCAACTTCACTAGCGGACAATGAGCAGTACTTC
CDR3aa: CASSPTSLADNEQYF

j_gene: TRBJ2-1
d_gene: TRBD2
v_gene: TRBV5-1
abundance: many
CDR3nt: TGCGCCAGCAGCTTGGCCGGGACTAGCGCGTCCAATGAGCAGTTCTTC
CDR3aa: CASSLAGTSASNEQFF

j_gene: TRBJ2-5
d_gene: NA
v_gene: TRBV20-1
abundance: NA
CDR3nt: TGCAGTGCTCCTCGCCGGGAGACAGAGACCCAGTACTTC
CDR3aa: CSAPRRETETQYF

j_gene: TRBJ2-7
d_gene: TRBD1
v_gene: TRBV4-3
abundance: NA
CDR3nt: TGCGCCAGCAGCCAATCACTGGGACAGGGTAACGAGCAGTACTTC
CDR3aa: CASSQSLGQGNEQYF

j_gene: TRBJ2-1
d_gene: NA
v_gene: TRBV7-2
abundance: NA
CDR3nt: TGTGCCAGCAGCTTACGCCAGTACAGCTCCTGCAATGAGCAGTTCTTC
CDR3aa: CASSLRQYSSCNEQFF

j_gene: TRBJ2-3
d_gene: TRBD2
v_gene: TRBV29-1
abundance: few
CDR3nt: TGCAGCGTTAGACTCCGGGGGACTAGTCTTAGCACAGATACGCAGTATTTT
CDR3aa: CSVRLRGTSLSTDTQYF

j_gene: TRBJ2-2
d_gene: NA
v_gene: TRBV10-3
abundance: NA
CDR3nt: TGTGCCATCTCCATGACTGAGAACACCGGGGAGCTGTTTTTT
CDR3aa: CAISMTENTGELFF

j_gene: TRBJ2-1
d_gene: TRBD2
v_gene: TRBV5-1
abundance: NA
CDR3nt: TGCGCCAGCAGCTCGCTGACTAGCGGGAGGTCGAATGAGCAGTTCTTC
CDR3aa: CASSSLTSGRSNEQFF

j_gene: TRBJ1-1
d_gene: TRBD1
v_gene: TRBV20-1
abundance: NA
CDR3nt: TGCAGTGCTAACAGGAGGGGGCTGAACACTGAAGCTTTCTTT
CDR3aa: CSANRRGLNTEAFF

j_gene: TRBJ1-2
d_gene: TRBD1
v_gene: TRBV20-1
abundance: NA
CDR3nt: TGCAGTGCCGCCAGGGGGCGTCTCTATGGCTACACCTTC
CDR3aa: CSAARGRLYGYTF

j_gene: TRBJ2-1
d_gene: TRBD1
v_gene: TRBV20-1
abundance: NA
CDR3nt: TGCAGTGCTGGGGGTTCGGGACAGGGAGGGAATGAGCAGTTCTTC
CDR3aa: CSAGGSGQGGNEQFF

j_gene: TRBJ2-3
d_gene: NA
v_gene: TRBV20-1
abundance: few
CDR3nt: TGCAGTGCTAGAGACGCGACCAAGGCCACAGATACGCAGTATTTT
CDR3aa: CSARDATKATDTQYF

j_gene: TRBJ2-5
d_gene: NA
v_gene: TRBV7-2
abundance: NA
CDR3nt: TGTGCCAGCAGCTCGTCCCGTACGACCCAGTACTTC
CDR3aa: CASSSSRTTQYF

j_gene: TRBJ2-5
d_gene: TRBD2
v_gene: TRBV10-3
abundance: NA
CDR3nt: TGTGCCATCAGTGAAACCGGGACTAGCGGGGGTGAGCAGTACTTC
CDR3aa: CAISETGTSGGEQYF

j_gene: TRBJ2-7
d_gene: NA
v_gene: TRBV12-3/TRBV12-4
abundance: few
CDR3nt: TGTGCCAGCAGTTTTGCTAGGGGAACCTACGAGCAGTACTTC
CDR3aa: CASSFARGTYEQYF

j_gene: TRBJ2-3
d_gene: TRBD2
v_gene: TRBV5-1
abundance: few
CDR3nt: TGCGCCAGCAGACTAGCGCCTAGCACAGATACGCAGTATTTT
CDR3aa: CASRLAPSTDTQYF

j_gene: TRBJ2-5
d_gene: NA
v_gene: TRBV7-3
abundance: few
CDR3nt: TGTGCCAGCAGCTTATCCGGAGAGGGGCAAGAGACCCAGTACTTC
CDR3aa: CASSLSGEGQETQYF

j_gene: TRBJ2-7
d_gene: TRBD2
v_gene: TRBV7-2
abundance: few
CDR3nt: TGTGCCAGCAGCCTGTCTAGCGGGGCCCCCTACGAGCAGTACTTC
CDR3aa: CASSLSSGAPYEQYF

j_gene: TRBJ1-1
d_gene: NA
v_gene: TRBV5-6
abundance: few
CDR3nt: TGTGCCAGCAGCCCTCAGAACACTGAAGCTTTCTTT
CDR3aa: CASSPQNTEAFF

j_gene: TRBJ2-2
d_gene: NA
v_gene: TRBV24-1
abundance: NA
CDR3nt: TGTGCCACCGGGGGAGCGGACTCGAACACCGGGGAGCTGTTTTTT
CDR3aa: CATGGADSNTGELFF

j_gene: TRBJ2-1
d_gene: NA
v_gene: TRBV10-1
abundance: NA
CDR3nt: TGCGCCAGCAGTGAGTCGTTGGAGAGAGAGCAGTTCTTC
CDR3aa: CASSESLEREQFF

j_gene: TRBJ2-1
d_gene: NA
v_gene: TRBV5-1
abundance: many
CDR3nt: TGCGCCAGCAGCTTGGAGGACGCCTACAATGAGCAGTTCTTC
CDR3aa: CASSLEDAYNEQFF

j_gene: TRBJ2-5
d_gene: TRBD1
v_gene: TRBV3-1
abundance: once
CDR3nt: TGTGCCAGCAGCCAAGAACGAGGGGGCGCGGAGGAGACCCAGTACTTC
CDR3aa: CASSQERGGAEETQYF

j_gene: TRBJ2-7
d_gene: TRBD2
v_gene: TRBV4-2
abundance: NA
CDR3nt: TGTGCCAGCAGCCAAGATTTTAGCGGGAGGGCCGGGTACGAGCAGTACTTC
CDR3aa: CASSQDFSGRAGYEQYF

j_gene: TRBJ2-1
d_gene: TRBD2
v_gene: TRBV10-3
abundance: NA
CDR3nt: TGTGCCATCATTATGACTTGGACTAGCGGGATTAATGAGCAGTTCTTC
CDR3aa: CAIIMTWTSGINEQFF

j_gene: TRBJ1-2
d_gene: NA
v_gene: TRBV4-3
abundance: many
CDR3nt: TGCGCCAGCAGTTTCACCACCGAGAACTATGGCTACACCTTC
CDR3aa: CASSFTTENYGYTF

j_gene: TRBJ2-3
d_gene: TRBD2
v_gene: TRBV5-1
abundance: NA
CDR3nt: TGCGCCAGCAGCGAGGGACTAGCGGGGCGCACAGATACGCAGTATTTT
CDR3aa: CASSEGLAGRTDTQYF

j_gene: TRBJ2-7
d_gene: NA
v_gene: TRBV12-3/TRBV12-4
abundance: NA
CDR3nt: TGTGCCAGCAAGGGGGGGCCCGAGCAGTACTTC
CDR3aa: CASKGGPEQYF

j_gene: TRBJ2-7
d_gene: NA
v_gene: TRBV20-1
abundance: NA
CDR3nt: TGCAGTGCCGATTCGAGCCGGGACCCACGGTACGAGCAGTACTTC
CDR3aa: CSADSSRDPRYEQYF

j_gene: TRBJ2-5
d_gene: NA
v_gene: TRBV24-1
abundance: NA
CDR3nt: TGTGCCACCAGTTCGACGGGCTCTCAAAAGGATGAGCAGTACTTC
CDR3aa: CATSSTGSQKDEQYF

j_gene: TRBJ1-2
d_gene: NA
v_gene: TRBV28
abundance: NA
CDR3nt: TGTGCCAGCAGTCTCCTTAGGGCCTCGTGGGGCGGCTACACCTTC
CDR3aa: CASSLLRASWGGYTF

j_gene: TRBJ2-4
d_gene: TRBD2
v_gene: TRBV3-1
abundance: few
CDR3nt: TGTGCCAGCAGCCTTGGACTAGCGGGAGTGATCAAAAACATTCAGTACTTC
CDR3aa: CASSLGLAGVIKNIQYF

j_gene: TRBJ2-2
d_gene: NA
v_gene: TRBV7-9
abundance: NA
CDR3nt: TGTTCCAGCAGCTTAGTTCGGAGCACCGGGGAGCTGTTTTTT
CDR3aa: CSSSLVRSTGELFF